Below, 21 T cell receptor beta chains from the same sample are listed, as sequenced in a study of blood T cell repertoires in COVID-19. The table came from immunoSEQ multiplex PCR; TCRdb's copy has only in-frame clones and leaves some out. The table includes about 330,000 clones, around nine tenths detected once. Source material: PBMCs or T cells enriched from blood (not recorded which). The receptors originated from a young man who had recovered from COVID-19.

The chain joins TRBV6-5 to TRBJ2-7; no clear D gene. V dropped 6 bases and J dropped 2 bases, with 11 bases sitting between them. The CDR3 has 13 residues. Per the germline V gene, CDR1 is MNHEY and CDR2 is SVGAGI. The CDR3 loop is CASSSISAYEQYF. The CDR3 DNA is TGTGCCAGCAGCAGTATCAGCGCCTACGAGCAGTACTTC.

The chain employs TRBV18 and TRBJ1-6; D may be TRBD1 (5 bases). CDR3 length equals 14 residues. Trimming took 9 bases from V and 7 from J, leaving 16 bases between them. Germline lookup yields CDR1 KGHSH and CDR2 LQKENI. The CDR3 nucleotides are TGTGCCAGACGCCTGGGGGGGGGAAATTCACCCCTCCACTTT. Translating it yields CARRLGGGNSPLHF.

The gene calls are TRBV5-1 and TRBJ2-1; 7 nucleotides match TRBD1. Trimming at V came to 0 bases and at J to 5 bases, leaving 2 bases not matched to a gene. Per germline, CDR1 SGHRS and CDR2 YFSETQ. This CDR3 region has 14 residues. CDR3 nucleotide sequence: TGCGCCAGCAGCTTGGACAGGGGAGACAATGAGCAGTTCTTC. It codes for CASSLDRGDNEQFF.

This clone was picked up a small number of times. This chain connects TRBV7-2 to TRBJ1-1; D is ambiguous. Trimming shortened V by 1 base and J by 4 bases, and 13 bases separated the two germline ends. This CDR3 region has 15 residues. Germline V gene data show CDR1 as SGHTA and CDR2 as FQGNSA. The CDR3 sequence: CASSLDSGEGTEAFF. In nucleotides, the CDR3 is TGTGCCAGCAGCTTAGACTCCGGGGAGGGCACTGAAGCTTTCTTT.

The CDR3 sequence is CASSESGKGNYGYTF. The CDR3 coding sequence is TGTGCCAGCAGTGAATCTGGCAAGGGGAACTATGGCTACACCTTC. The V and J genes are TRBV25-1 and TRBJ1-2, with a tentative D call TRBD1 (5 bases). Trimming shortened V by 1 base and J by 2 bases, and 11 bases separated the two germline ends. The CDR3 length is 15 residues. The V gene's germline CDR1 is MGHDK and CDR2 SYGVNS.

This chain uses TRBV11-2 with TRBJ2-5; TRBD2 matches 8 bases. CDR1 and CDR2 (germline): SGHAT, FQNNGV. V lost 1 base to trimming and J lost 2 bases; unmatched junction nucleotides: 3. This CDR3 contains 15 residues. The CDR3 DNA reads TGTGCCAGCAGCTTAGTCGCGGGGGGTCAAGAGACCCAGTACTTC. Translated, it gives CASSLVAGGQETQYF.

The chain carries TRBV10-2 and TRBJ1-2, with a tentative D call TRBD1 (6 bases). V was clipped by 6 bases and J by 2 bases, with 7 bases between them. The CDR3 is 12 residues long. Looked up from germline, CDR1 is WSHSY and CDR2 is SAAADI. This chain's CDR3 is CASSQGNYGYTF. In DNA form, the CDR3 reads TGCGCCAGCAGCCAGGGGAACTATGGCTACACCTTC.

The sample holds one count of this clone. The same CDR3 also results from other DNA sequences found in this sample. The genes are TRBV19 and TRBJ1-5; 8 bases line up with TRBD1. V shed 0 bases, J shed 5 bases, and the junction held 3 bases outside the gene matches. Germline loops: CDR1 LNHDA, CDR2 SQIVND (reference sequence). The CDR3 length is 15 residues. The CDR3 coding sequence is TGTGCCAGTAGTATAGATCTGGACAGGGATCAGCCCCAGCATTTT. This gives the protein CASSIDLDRDQPQHF.

This clone was found a few times. V is TRBV9 and J is TRBJ2-2; D may be TRBD2 (6 bases). Germline V gives CDR1 SGDLS, CDR2 YYNGEE. This CDR3 spans 16 amino acids. V was pared by 4 bases and J by 2 bases, with 15 bases between. The CDR3 DNA follows: TGTGCCAGCAGCCCTATCGGCGGGGCAAACACCGGGGAGCTGTTTTTT. Encoded protein: CASSPIGGANTGELFF.

In nucleotides, the CDR3 is TGCGCCAGCAGTCCCGGGGGATCCCCCTACGAGCAGTACTTC. Encoded protein: CASSPGGSPYEQYF. This chain joins TRBV5-1 and TRBJ2-7; the D gene is possibly TRBD2 (6 bases). V shed 5 bases and J shed 2 bases, with 14 bases lying between them. This CDR3 region has 14 residues. The germline gives CDR1 SGHRS, CDR2 YFSETQ.

The chain employs TRBV2 and TRBJ1-1; 10 positions agree with TRBD1. Germline trimming cut 6 bases from V and 4 bases from J; bases unmatched to any gene: 5. Germline CDR1 SNHLY, CDR2 FYNNEI. CDR3 size: 14 residues. CDR3 sequence reads: CASRGTGAPTEAFF. The CDR3 DNA sequence: TGTGCCAGCAGGGGGACAGGGGCACCCACTGAAGCTTTCTTT.

The J gene is TRBJ2-7, the V gene TRBV28, with TRBD1 matching 12 bases. Germline CDR1 MDHEN, CDR2 SYDVKM. The length of the CDR3 is 14 residues. V trimming: 5 bases; J trimming: 6 bases; junction bases outside the gene matches: 5. The CDR3 DNA sequence: TGTGCCAGCAGTCTGGGACAGGGGGCTGGCGAGCAGTACTTC. Translating it yields CASSLGQGAGEQYF.

The chain is built from TRBV28 and TRBJ2-1; 14 nucleotides align to TRBD2. The germline gives CDR1 MDHEN, CDR2 SYDVKM. This CDR3 has 16 amino acids. Trimming removed 5 bases from V and 8 bases from J; junction bases left unmatched: 8. The CDR3 here is CASSRRLAGGPDEQFF. The CDR3 nucleotides read TGTGCCAGCAGTCGGCGACTAGCGGGGGGGCCGGATGAGCAGTTCTTC.

This clone came up a few times. The CDR3 DNA is TGTGCCACCAGCAGAGATCTGATACTAGCGGGGAACACCGGGGAGCTGTTTTTT. Translation gives CATSRDLILAGNTGELFF. The gene calls are TRBV15 and TRBJ2-2; 9 nucleotides match TRBD2. This CDR3 is built from 18 residues. The germline gives CDR1 LNHNV, CDR2 YYDKDF (reference sequence). The trim removed 0 bases at V and 1 base at J, leaving 6 bases unmatched. Looking up the rest from reference TRBV15 and TRBJ2-2 gives the full variable domain: DAMVIQNPRYQVTQFGKPVTLSCSQTLNHNVMYWYQQKSSQAPKLLFHYYDKDFNNEADTPDNFQSRRPNTSFCFLDIRSPGLGDTAMYLCATSRDLILAGNTGELFFGEGSRLTVL.

On this clone itself: This sample also contains other DNA sequences that code for the same CDR3. The rearrangement joins TRBV5-1 to TRBJ2-7; 10 bases agree with TRBD1. Germline CDR1 reads SGHRS; CDR2 reads YFSETQ. The CDR3 contains 14 residues. Trimming cost V 0 bases and J 4 bases; bases outside gene matches: 1. The CDR3 nucleotides read TGCGCCAGCAGCTTGGGGACAGGGGGGTACGAGCAGTACTTC. This sequence encodes CASSLGTGGYEQYF.

The genes are TRBV27 and TRBJ2-7; tentatively, D is TRBD2 (6 bases). Germline values: CDR1 MNHEY, CDR2 SMNVEV (reference sequence). CDR3 size: 16 residues. V was trimmed by 4 bases and J by 1 base, leaving 17 bases between them. CDR3 amino acids: CASSSRLTGGSYEQYF. The CDR3 bases are TGTGCCAGCAGTTCCCGTCTGACCGGGGGTTCCTACGAGCAGTACTTC.

This chain joins TRBV9 and TRBJ2-7, with D perhaps TRBD2 (5 bases). V was trimmed by 0 bases and J by 2 bases, leaving 18 bases between them. CDR1 is SGDLS, CDR2 YYNGEE, per germline. CDR3 length: 17 amino acids. The CDR3 region is CASSVDPGINTPYEQYF. The CDR3 region has the DNA TGTGCCAGCAGCGTAGACCCCGGGATCAATACTCCCTACGAGCAGTACTTC.

Concerning this clone: The sample contains more than one DNA sequence encoding this CDR3. The chain recombines TRBV28 with TRBJ1-4; the D gene is possibly TRBD1 (5 bases). V lost 6 bases, J lost 2 bases, and 10 bases lay in between. Germline V gene lookup returns CDR1 MDHEN and CDR2 SYDVKM. The length of the CDR3 is 14 residues. Here the CDR3 reads CASSLAGTNEKLFF. The CDR3 nucleotides read TGTGCCAGCAGCCTGGCAGGGACTAATGAAAAACTGTTTTTT.

The chain joins TRBV3-1 (or the pseudogene TRBV3-2) to TRBJ2-2; no reliable D call. This CDR3 is built from 15 residues. Germline CDR1 and CDR2: LGHDT and YNNKEL (reference sequence). Trimming took 1 base from V and 5 from J, leaving 11 bases between them. The CDR3 loop reads CASSQVWVGTGELFF. The CDR3 coding sequence is TGTGCCAGCAGCCAAGTATGGGTCGGGACCGGGGAGCTGTTTTTT.

This sequence joins TRBV19 and TRBJ2-1; TRBD1 matches 8 bases. The CDR3 is made up of 14 amino acids. Trimming took 10 bases from V and 8 from J; bases not matched to a gene: 13. The germline V gene has CDR1 LNHDA and CDR2 SQIVND (reference sequence). The CDR3 DNA reads as TGTGCCACCGCGCGGGGCAGGGGGCTTGATGAGCAGTTCTTC. It translates to CATARGRGLDEQFF.

The rearrangement uses TRBV27 and TRBJ1-6; 9 bases are shared with TRBD1. CDR3 size: 17 residues. Germline V gives CDR1 MNHEY, CDR2 SMNVEV (reference sequence). The J segment lost 8 bases and the V segment lost 5 bases, leaving 13 bases of the junction unmatched. CDR3 coding DNA: TGTGCCAGCAGTCGCCAACAGGGGGCGGGAGCGGATTCACCCCTCCACTTT. It yields the protein CASSRQQGAGADSPLHF.